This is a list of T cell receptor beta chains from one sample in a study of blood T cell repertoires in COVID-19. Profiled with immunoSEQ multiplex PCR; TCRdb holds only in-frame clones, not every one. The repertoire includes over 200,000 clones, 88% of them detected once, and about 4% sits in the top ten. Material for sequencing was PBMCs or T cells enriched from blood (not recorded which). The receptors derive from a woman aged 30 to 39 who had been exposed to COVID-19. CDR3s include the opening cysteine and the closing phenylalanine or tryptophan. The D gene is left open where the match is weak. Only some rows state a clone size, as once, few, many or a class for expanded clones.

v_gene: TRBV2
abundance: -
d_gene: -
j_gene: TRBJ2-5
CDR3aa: CATEREETQYF
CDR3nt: TGTGCCACCGAGCGGGAAGAGACCCAGTACTTC

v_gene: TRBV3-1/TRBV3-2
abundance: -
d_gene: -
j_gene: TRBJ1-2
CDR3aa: CASSQGRSGNYGYTF
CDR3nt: TGTGCCAGCAGCCAAGGTCGATCGGGGAACTATGGCTACACCTTC

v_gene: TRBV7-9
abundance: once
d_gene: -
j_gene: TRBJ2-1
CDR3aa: CASSLARGPYNEQFF
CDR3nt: TGTGCCAGCAGCTTAGCCCGAGGGCCCTACAATGAGCAGTTCTTC

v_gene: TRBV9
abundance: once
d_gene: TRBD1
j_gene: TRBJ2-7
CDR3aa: CASSATGTEVYEQYF
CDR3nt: TGTGCCAGCAGCGCAACCGGGACAGAAGTTTACGAGCAGTACTTC

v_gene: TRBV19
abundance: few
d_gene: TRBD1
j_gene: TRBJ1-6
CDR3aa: CASSTRGQVKSPLHF
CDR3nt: TGTGCCAGTAGTACCCGCGGACAGGTTAAGTCACCCCTCCACTTT

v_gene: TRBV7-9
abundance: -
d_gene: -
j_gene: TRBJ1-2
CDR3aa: CASSLGDIAHYGYTF
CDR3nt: TGTGCCAGCAGCCTAGGGGACATTGCCCACTATGGCTACACCTTC

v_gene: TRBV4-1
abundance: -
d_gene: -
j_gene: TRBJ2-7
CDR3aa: CASSQVSGSYEQYF
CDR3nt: TGCGCCAGCAGCCAAGTTTCGGGTTCTTACGAGCAGTACTTC

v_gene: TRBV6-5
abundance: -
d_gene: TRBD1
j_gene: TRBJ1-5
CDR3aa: CASREDRGSNQPQHF
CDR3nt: TGTGCCAGCAGGGAGGACAGGGGTAGCAATCAGCCCCAGCATTTT

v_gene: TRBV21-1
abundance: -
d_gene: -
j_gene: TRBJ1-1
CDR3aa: CASSKDPRGEAFF
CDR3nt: TGTGCCAGCAGCAAAGATCCGAGGGGGGAAGCTTTCTTT

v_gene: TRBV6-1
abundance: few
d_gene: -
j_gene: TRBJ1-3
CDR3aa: CASSEPAGNSGNTIYF
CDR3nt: TGTGCCAGCAGTGAACCGGCAGGAAACTCTGGAAACACCATATATTTT

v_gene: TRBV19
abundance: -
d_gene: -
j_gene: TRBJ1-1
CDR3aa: CASSSGAATEAFF
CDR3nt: TGTGCCAGTAGTAGCGGGGCGGCCACTGAAGCTTTCTTT

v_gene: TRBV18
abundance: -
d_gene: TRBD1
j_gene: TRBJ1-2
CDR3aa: CASSPPDRGRDGYTF
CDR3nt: TGTGCCAGCTCACCACCTGACAGGGGGCGAGATGGCTACACCTTC

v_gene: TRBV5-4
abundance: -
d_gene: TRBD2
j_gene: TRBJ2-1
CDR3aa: CASSLGLAGVEQFF
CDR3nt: TGTGCCAGCAGCTTGGGACTAGCGGGAGTAGAGCAGTTCTTC

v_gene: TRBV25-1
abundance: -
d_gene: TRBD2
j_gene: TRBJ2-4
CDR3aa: CASSDDREGLADIQYF
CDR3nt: TGTGCCAGCAGTGATGACAGGGAAGGACTAGCGGACATTCAGTACTTC

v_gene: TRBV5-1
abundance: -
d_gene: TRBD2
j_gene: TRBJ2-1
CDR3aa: CASSRTSGSYNEQFF
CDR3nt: TGCGCCAGCAGCAGAACTAGCGGGAGCTACAATGAGCAGTTCTTC

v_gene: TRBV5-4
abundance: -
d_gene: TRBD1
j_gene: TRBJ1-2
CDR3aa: CASSLGDRDFGYTF
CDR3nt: TGTGCCAGCAGCTTGGGGGACAGGGATTTCGGCTACACCTTC

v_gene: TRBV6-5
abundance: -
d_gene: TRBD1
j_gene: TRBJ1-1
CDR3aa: CASRPGTGFTEAFF
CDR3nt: TGTGCCAGCAGGCCCGGGACAGGGTTTACTGAAGCTTTCTTT

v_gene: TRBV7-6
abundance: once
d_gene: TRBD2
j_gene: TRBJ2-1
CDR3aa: CASSLGLAGTGSYNEQFF
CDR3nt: TGTGCCAGCAGCTTAGGACTAGCGGGGACGGGCTCCTACAATGAGCAGTTCTTC

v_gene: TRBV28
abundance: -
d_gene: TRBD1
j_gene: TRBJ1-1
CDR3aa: CASLSPAQGANTEAFF
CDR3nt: TGTGCCAGCCTTTCTCCAGCCCAGGGGGCGAACACTGAAGCTTTCTTT

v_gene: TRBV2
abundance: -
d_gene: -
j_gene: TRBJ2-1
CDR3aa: CASTWRVNEQFF
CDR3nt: TGTGCCAGCACGTGGAGGGTTAATGAGCAGTTCTTC

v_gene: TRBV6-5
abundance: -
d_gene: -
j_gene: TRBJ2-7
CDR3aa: CASSYGGTGAGEQYF
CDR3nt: TGTGCCAGCAGTTACGGGGGAACAGGGGCGGGGGAGCAGTACTTC

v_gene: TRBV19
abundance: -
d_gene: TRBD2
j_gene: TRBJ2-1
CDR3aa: CASSQRGGTSNTRIYYNEQFF
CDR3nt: TGTGCCAGTAGTCAAAGGGGCGGGACTAGCAACACAAGAATCTACTACAATGAGCAGTTCTTC

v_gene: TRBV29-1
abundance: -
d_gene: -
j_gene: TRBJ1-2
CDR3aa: CSVGTVYGYTF
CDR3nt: TGCAGCGTTGGGACAGTCTATGGCTACACCTTC

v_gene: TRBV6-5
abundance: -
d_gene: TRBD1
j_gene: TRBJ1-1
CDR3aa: CASTPDRGVTEAFF
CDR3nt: TGTGCCAGCACCCCGGACAGGGGAGTCACTGAAGCTTTCTTT

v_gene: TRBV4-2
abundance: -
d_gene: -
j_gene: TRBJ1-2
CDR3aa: CASSQTTDRPNYGYTF
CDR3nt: TGTGCCAGCAGCCAGACTACCGACAGGCCCAACTATGGCTACACCTTC

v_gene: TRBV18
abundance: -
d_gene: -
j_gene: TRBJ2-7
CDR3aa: CASSPSSYEQYF
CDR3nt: TGTGCCAGCTCACCAAGTAGCTACGAGCAGTACTTC

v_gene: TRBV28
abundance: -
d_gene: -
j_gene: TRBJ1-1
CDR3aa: CASSPNRNTEAFF
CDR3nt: TGTGCCAGCAGTCCGAATAGGAACACTGAAGCTTTCTTT

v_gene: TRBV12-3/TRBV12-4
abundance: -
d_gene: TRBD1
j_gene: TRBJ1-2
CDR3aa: CASSWTGKGYTF
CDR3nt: TGTGCCAGCAGTTGGACAGGAAAGGGCTACACCTTC

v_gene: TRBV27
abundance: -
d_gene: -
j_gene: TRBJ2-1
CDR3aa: CASSFSNREQFF
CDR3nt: TGTGCCAGCAGTTTTTCCAATCGGGAGCAGTTCTTC

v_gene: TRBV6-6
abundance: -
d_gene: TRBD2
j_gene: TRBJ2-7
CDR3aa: CASSPGLAGFFSYEQYF
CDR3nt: TGTGCCAGCAGTCCGGGACTAGCGGGGTTTTTCTCCTACGAGCAGTACTTC

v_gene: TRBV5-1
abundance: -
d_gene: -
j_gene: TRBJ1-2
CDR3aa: CASSFEGSVGYTF
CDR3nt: TGCGCCAGCAGCTTCGAGGGATCGGTTGGCTACACCTTC

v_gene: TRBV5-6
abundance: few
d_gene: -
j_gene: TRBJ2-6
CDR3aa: CASILLRAASGANVLTF
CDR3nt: TGTGCCAGCATCCTTCTGAGAGCCGCCTCTGGGGCCAACGTCCTGACTTTC

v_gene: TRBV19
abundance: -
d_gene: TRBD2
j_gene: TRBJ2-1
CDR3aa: CASSIPVLGLAGYNEQFF
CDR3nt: TGTGCCAGTAGTATTCCCGTTTTGGGACTAGCGGGGTACAATGAGCAGTTCTTC

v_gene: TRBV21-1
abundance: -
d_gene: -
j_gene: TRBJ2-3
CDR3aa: CAKSGDRGRDTQYF
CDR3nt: TGTGCCAAAAGTGGGGACAGGGGGCGAGATACGCAGTATTTT

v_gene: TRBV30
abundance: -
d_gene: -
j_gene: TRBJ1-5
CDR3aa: CAWSDSYQPQHF
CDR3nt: TGTGCCTGGAGTGACAGCTATCAGCCCCAGCATTTT

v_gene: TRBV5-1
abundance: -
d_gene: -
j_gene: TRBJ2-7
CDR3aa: CASSLGGTKSYEQYF
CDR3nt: TGCGCCAGCAGCTTGGGGGGGACAAAATCCTACGAGCAGTACTTC

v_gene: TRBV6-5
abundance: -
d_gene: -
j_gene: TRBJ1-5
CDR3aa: CASSYSPGLEQPQHF
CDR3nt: TGTGCCAGCAGTTACTCGCCAGGGTTGGAGCAGCCCCAGCATTTT

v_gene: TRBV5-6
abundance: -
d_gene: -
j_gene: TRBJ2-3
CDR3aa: CASSPPAGISTDTQYF
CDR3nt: TGTGCCAGCAGCCCCCCGGCGGGGATAAGCACAGATACGCAGTATTTT

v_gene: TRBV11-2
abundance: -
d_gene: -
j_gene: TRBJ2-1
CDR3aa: CASGGGVYNEQFF
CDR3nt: TGTGCCAGCGGAGGAGGGGTTTACAATGAGCAGTTCTTC

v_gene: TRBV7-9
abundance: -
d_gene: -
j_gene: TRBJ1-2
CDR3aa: CASSPPGLRANYGYTF
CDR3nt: TGTGCCAGCAGCCCACCGGGACTCAGAGCTAACTATGGCTACACCTTC

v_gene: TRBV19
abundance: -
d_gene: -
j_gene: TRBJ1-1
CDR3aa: CASSLRRGTLNTEAFF
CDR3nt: TGTGCCAGTAGTTTGCGACGGGGTACCCTGAACACTGAAGCTTTCTTT

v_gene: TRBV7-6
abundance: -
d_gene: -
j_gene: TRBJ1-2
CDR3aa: CASSPARGNGYTF
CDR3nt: TGTGCCAGCAGCCCGGCCCGGGGTAATGGCTACACCTTC

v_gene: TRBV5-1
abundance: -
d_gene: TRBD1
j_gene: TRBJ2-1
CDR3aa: CASSIRTGYNEQFF
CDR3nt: TGCGCCAGCAGCATCCGGACAGGCTACAATGAGCAGTTCTTC

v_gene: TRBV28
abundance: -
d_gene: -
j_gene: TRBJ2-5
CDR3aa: CASSFQRPQGKTQYF
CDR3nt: TGTGCCAGCAGTTTCCAGCGACCCCAGGGAAAGACCCAGTACTTC

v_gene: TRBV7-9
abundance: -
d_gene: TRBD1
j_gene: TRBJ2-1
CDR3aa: CASSRKTGGISYNEQFF
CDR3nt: TGTGCCAGCAGCCGAAAAACAGGGGGCATTTCCTACAATGAGCAGTTCTTC

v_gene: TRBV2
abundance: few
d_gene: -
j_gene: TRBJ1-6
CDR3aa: CASSEPDNSPLHF
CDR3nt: TGTGCCAGCAGTGAACCCGATAATTCACCCCTCCACTTT

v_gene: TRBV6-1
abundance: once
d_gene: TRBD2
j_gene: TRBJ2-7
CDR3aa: CASSGAGVFLEQYF
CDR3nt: TGTGCCAGCAGTGGAGCGGGAGTATTCCTCGAGCAGTACTTC

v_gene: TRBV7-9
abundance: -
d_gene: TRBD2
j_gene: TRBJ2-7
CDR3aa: CASSPGLAGPIYEQYF
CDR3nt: TGTGCCAGCAGCCCCGGACTAGCGGGACCTATATACGAGCAGTACTTC

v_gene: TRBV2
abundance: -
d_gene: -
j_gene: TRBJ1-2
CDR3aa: CASSEINGYTF
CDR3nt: TGTGCCAGCAGTGAAATTAATGGCTACACCTTC

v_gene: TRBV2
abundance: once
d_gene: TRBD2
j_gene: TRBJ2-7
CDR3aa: CASKVNPGGPYEQYF
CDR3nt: TGTGCCAGCAAGGTGAATCCGGGAGGCCCCTACGAGCAGTACTTC

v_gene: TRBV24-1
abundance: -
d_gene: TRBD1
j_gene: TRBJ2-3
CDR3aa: CATSDPSSTLQGAKDTQYF
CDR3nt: TGTGCCACCAGTGACCCCTCTTCAACACTTCAGGGGGCTAAAGATACGCAGTATTTT

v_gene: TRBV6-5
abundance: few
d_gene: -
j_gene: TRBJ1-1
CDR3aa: CASRQNTEAFF
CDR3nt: TGTGCCAGCAGACAGAACACTGAAGCTTTCTTT

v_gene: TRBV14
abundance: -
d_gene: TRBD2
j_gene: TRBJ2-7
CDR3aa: CASSQDAGDYEQYF
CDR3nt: TGTGCCAGCAGCCAAGATGCGGGGGACTACGAGCAGTACTTC

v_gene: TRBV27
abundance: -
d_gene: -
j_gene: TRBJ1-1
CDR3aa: CASSPLLGVRAEAFF
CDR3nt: TGTGCCAGCAGTCCTCTCCTAGGGGTTCGGGCTGAAGCTTTCTTT

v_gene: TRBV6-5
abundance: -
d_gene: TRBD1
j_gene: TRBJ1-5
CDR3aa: CASSSGTGGYQPQHF
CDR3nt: TGTGCCAGCAGTTCCGGGACAGGGGGCTATCAGCCCCAGCATTTT

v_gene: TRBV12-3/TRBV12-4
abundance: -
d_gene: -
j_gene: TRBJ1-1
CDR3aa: CASNRGEGTEAFF
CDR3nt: TGTGCCAGCAATCGAGGGGAGGGGACTGAAGCTTTCTTT

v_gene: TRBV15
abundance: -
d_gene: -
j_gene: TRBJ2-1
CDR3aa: CATSKTAYNEQFF
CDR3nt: TGTGCCACCAGCAAGACAGCCTACAATGAGCAGTTCTTC

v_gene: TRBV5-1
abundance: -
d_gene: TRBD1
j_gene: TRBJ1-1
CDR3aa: CASSWGQGLGNTEAFF
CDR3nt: TGCGCCAGCAGCTGGGGACAGGGCTTGGGGAACACTGAAGCTTTCTTT